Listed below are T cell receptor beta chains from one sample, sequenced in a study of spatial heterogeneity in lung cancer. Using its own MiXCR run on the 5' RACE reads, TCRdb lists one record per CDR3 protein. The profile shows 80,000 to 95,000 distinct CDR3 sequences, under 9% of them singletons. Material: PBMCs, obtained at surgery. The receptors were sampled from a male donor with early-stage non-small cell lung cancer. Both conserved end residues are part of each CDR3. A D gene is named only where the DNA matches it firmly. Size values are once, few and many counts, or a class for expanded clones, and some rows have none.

CASSQIGGASNEKLFF TGCGCCAGCAGCCAAATCGGGGGGGCCTCTAATGAAAAACTGTTTTTT TRBV4-1 - many TRBJ1-4
CAISGKDAGDEKLFF TGTGCCATCAGTGGAAAGGACGCCGGGGATGAAAAACTGTTTTTT TRBV10-3 - many TRBJ1-4
CAWRGRVTDTQYF TGTGCCTGGAGGGGCAGGGTCACAGATACGCAGTATTTT TRBV30 - many TRBJ2-3
CASSYAPRPYEQYF TGTGCCAGCAGTTACGCCCCGAGGCCCTACGAGCAGTACTTC TRBV6-2/TRBV6-3 - - TRBJ2-7
CASSLDNTDTQYF TGTGCCAGCAGCTTAGACAACACAGATACGCAGTATTTT TRBV7-9 - few TRBJ2-3
CASSLQGKGTDTQYF TGTGCCAGCAGCTTGCAGGGGAAAGGGACAGATACGCAGTATTTT TRBV5-6 - few TRBJ2-3
CASSQDTGVGQPQHF TGCGCCAGCAGCCAGGACACAGGGGTCGGTCAGCCCCAGCATTTT TRBV5-1 TRBD1 many TRBJ1-5
CASSYPAGNPGELFF TGTGCCAGCAGTTACCCTGCAGGGAACCCCGGGGAGCTGTTTTTT TRBV6-6 - - TRBJ2-2
CASSLYQGNSPLHF TGTGCCAGCAGCTTGTATCAGGGGAATTCACCCCTCCACTTT TRBV5-4 - - TRBJ1-6
CASSFQRTGANVLTF TGTGCCAGCAGTTTCCAGCGAACTGGGGCCAACGTCCTGACTTTC TRBV28 - few TRBJ2-6
CSATRDLVSGYEQYF TGCAGCGCCACTAGGGACCTAGTTTCGGGTTACGAGCAGTACTTC TRBV29-1 - many TRBJ2-7
CSARAGGALGELFF TGCAGTGCTAGAGCGGGGGGGGCGCTCGGGGAGCTGTTTTTT TRBV20-1 TRBD2 many TRBJ2-2
CASSPRQSGANVLTF TGTGCCAGCTCACCCCGTCAATCTGGGGCCAACGTCCTGACTTTC TRBV18 - many TRBJ2-6
CASSSPALRSGANVLTF TGTGCCAGTAGTTCCCCAGCGCTCCGCTCTGGGGCCAACGTCCTGACTTTC TRBV19 - - TRBJ2-6
CASSLREAGELFF TGTGCCAGCAGTTTAAGAGAAGCCGGGGAGCTGTTTTTT TRBV27 - few TRBJ2-2
CSGTDETQYF TGCAGCGGCACGGATGAGACCCAGTACTTC TRBV29-1 - - TRBJ2-5
CASSWDRNTGELFF TGTGCCAGCAGCTGGGACAGGAACACCGGGGAGCTGTTTTTT TRBV2 TRBD1 - TRBJ2-2
CASATGIVTEAFF TGTGCCAGCGCTACAGGGATAGTCACTGAAGCTTTCTTT TRBV12-3/TRBV12-4 - - TRBJ1-1
CASSPGFSYEQYF TGTGCCAGTAGTCCGGGATTCTCCTACGAGCAGTACTTC TRBV19 - - TRBJ2-7
CASSLRAISNTEAFF TGTGCCAGCAGCTTAAGAGCGATATCCAACACTGAAGCTTTCTTT TRBV7-2 - many TRBJ1-1
CNVATQRANYGYTF TGCAACGTTGCTACGCAGAGAGCTAACTATGGCTACACCTTC TRBV29-1 - few TRBJ1-2
CASSVGPDGDTQYF TGTGCCAGCAGCGTCGGACCAGATGGGGATACGCAGTATTTT TRBV9 - few TRBJ2-3
CASNTATNTGELFF TGTGCCAGCAACACAGCGACGAACACCGGGGAGCTGTTTTTT TRBV12-3/TRBV12-4 - - TRBJ2-2
CASSVRGLVGTLETQYF TGTGCCAGCAGCGTAAGAGGACTAGTGGGTACGCTGGAGACCCAGTACTTC TRBV9 TRBD2 many TRBJ2-5
CATSDFGGGGFNEQFF TGTGCCACCAGTGATTTTGGGGGAGGCGGGTTTAATGAGCAGTTCTTC TRBV24-1 - - TRBJ2-1
CASSQSRVDEQFF TGCGCCAGCAGTCAATCCCGAGTTGATGAGCAGTTCTTC TRBV23-1 - many TRBJ2-1
CSVSGRGTGELFF TGCAGCGTTAGCGGGAGGGGGACCGGGGAGCTGTTTTTT TRBV29-1 TRBD2 many TRBJ2-2
CASSVPLLDRCNTEAFF TGTGCCAGCAGCGTACCCCTTTTAGACAGGTGTAACACTGAAGCTTTCTTT TRBV9 - many TRBJ1-1
CSPNGGVLGYTF TGCAGCCCCAACGGGGGTGTTCTTGGCTACACCTTC TRBV20-1 - - TRBJ1-2
CASSWDRSYEQYF TGTGCCAGCAGCTGGGACAGATCCTACGAGCAGTACTTC TRBV6-2/TRBV6-3 TRBD1 few TRBJ2-7
CASNEKGLSNQPQHF TGCGCCAGCAATGAGAAAGGACTCAGCAATCAGCCCCAGCATTTT TRBV10-2 - many TRBJ1-5
CSVADKNEQFF TGCAGCGTTGCGGACAAAAATGAGCAGTTCTTC TRBV29-1 - many TRBJ2-1
CASSFDRETQYF TGCGCCAGCAGCTTCGATCGAGAGACCCAGTACTTC TRBV5-1 - - TRBJ2-5
CASSLNSASGEETQYF TGTGCCAGCAGCCTAAATTCGGCTAGCGGGGAAGAGACCCAGTACTTC TRBV7-2 TRBD2 few TRBJ2-5
CASSSLAASSYNEQFF TGTGCCAGCAGTTCGCTAGCGGCTAGCTCCTACAATGAGCAGTTCTTC TRBV28 TRBD2 many TRBJ2-1
CASSLTPSGTGELFF TGTGCCAGCAGTCTAACCCCCTCCGGCACCGGGGAGCTGTTTTTT TRBV28 - - TRBJ2-2
CSATQTRSQETQYF TGCAGTGCAACCCAGACTAGATCTCAGGAGACCCAGTACTTC TRBV20-1 - many TRBJ2-5
CASCRDTIYNEQFF TGTGCCAGCTGTCGGGACACTATATACAATGAGCAGTTCTTC TRBV28 - - TRBJ2-1
CASSLDGGSSNQPQHF TGTGCCAGCAGCTTAGACGGGGGATCTAGCAATCAGCCCCAGCATTTT TRBV7-2 - few TRBJ1-5
CSASSRELGDNEQFF TGCAGTGCTAGTTCCAGAGAACTAGGGGATAATGAGCAGTTCTTC TRBV20-1 - - TRBJ2-1
CASSGIAGEDQETQYF TGTGCCAGCAGCGGGATAGCGGGAGAGGACCAAGAGACCCAGTACTTC TRBV6-5 TRBD2 many TRBJ2-5
CATSDTAADTQYF TGTGCCACCAGTGATACAGCGGCAGATACGCAGTATTTT TRBV24-1 - - TRBJ2-3
CASSLGTPSTDTQYF TGTGCCAGCAGCTTAGGGACACCTAGCACAGATACGCAGTATTTT TRBV7-2 - many TRBJ2-3
CASSQDIPRLAGNEQFF TGTGCCAGCAGCCAAGACATCCCCCGGCTAGCGGGGAATGAGCAGTTCTTC TRBV3-1 TRBD2 - TRBJ2-1
CASSFLAGGTGELFF TGTGCCAGCAGCTTCCTAGCGGGGGGAACCGGGGAGCTGTTTTTT TRBV11-2 TRBD2 - TRBJ2-2
CASSLDTQETQYF TGTGCCAGCAGTTTAGACACCCAAGAGACCCAGTACTTC TRBV28 - few TRBJ2-5
CASSLGGEGYEQYF TGTGCCAGCAGCTTGGGGGGAGAGGGCTACGAGCAGTACTTC TRBV11-3 - - TRBJ2-7